This entry describes one TCR beta chain. Its specificity is not known. Without the conserved terminal phenylalanine or tryptophan, this CDR3 likely stems from a read error. This entry belongs to a study of blood T cells in healthy people across ages. General observations from the study: Without sorted subsets, naive and antigen-experienced compartments could not be conclusively compared.

V was cut by 4 bases and J by 8 bases, with 20 bases left in between. This CDR3 has 15 residues. Germline assignment: CDR1 SGHAT and CDR2 FQNNGV. Then a second PCR, running roughly 7 to 11 cycles, was carried out with a sample-barcoded 5' primer and a J-beta primer mix. TCRdb re-analysed the 5' RACE reads in MiXCR, keeping a single row per CDR3 protein. The table lists under 700,000 distinct CDR3 sequences, about 25% of them singletons. A further study also used this sample, focusing on T cells of mothers and their children. That paper notes: Every mother produced more than 8.5 million TCR beta CDR3 reads, whereas every child provided 2.5 million to 3.5 million.

The sample taken for sequencing was blood. This TCR was sampled from a boy younger than 18 in good health. The chain recombines TRBV11-2 with TRBJ1-2; possible D gene TRBD1, 6 bases. Written as DNA, the CDR3 is TGTGCCAGCAGCTCATCCGACGCAGGGGCTGGAGGCTACACCCTC. It is translated as CASSSSDAGAGGYTL.